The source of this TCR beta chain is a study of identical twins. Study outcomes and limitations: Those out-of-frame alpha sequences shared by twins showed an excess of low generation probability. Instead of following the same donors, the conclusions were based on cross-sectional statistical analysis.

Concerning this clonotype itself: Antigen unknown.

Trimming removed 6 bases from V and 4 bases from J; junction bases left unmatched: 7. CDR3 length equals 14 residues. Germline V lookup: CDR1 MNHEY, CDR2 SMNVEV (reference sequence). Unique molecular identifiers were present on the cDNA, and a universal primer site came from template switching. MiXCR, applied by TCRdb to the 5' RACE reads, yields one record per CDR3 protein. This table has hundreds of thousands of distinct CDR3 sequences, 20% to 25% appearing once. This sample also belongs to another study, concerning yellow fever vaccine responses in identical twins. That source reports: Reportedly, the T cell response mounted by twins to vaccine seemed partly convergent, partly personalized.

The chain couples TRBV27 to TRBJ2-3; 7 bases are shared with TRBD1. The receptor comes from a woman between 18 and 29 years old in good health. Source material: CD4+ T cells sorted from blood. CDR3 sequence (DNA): TGTGCCAGCAGCCGACAGGGCGGCCCAGATACGCAGTATTTT. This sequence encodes CASSRQGGPDTQYF.